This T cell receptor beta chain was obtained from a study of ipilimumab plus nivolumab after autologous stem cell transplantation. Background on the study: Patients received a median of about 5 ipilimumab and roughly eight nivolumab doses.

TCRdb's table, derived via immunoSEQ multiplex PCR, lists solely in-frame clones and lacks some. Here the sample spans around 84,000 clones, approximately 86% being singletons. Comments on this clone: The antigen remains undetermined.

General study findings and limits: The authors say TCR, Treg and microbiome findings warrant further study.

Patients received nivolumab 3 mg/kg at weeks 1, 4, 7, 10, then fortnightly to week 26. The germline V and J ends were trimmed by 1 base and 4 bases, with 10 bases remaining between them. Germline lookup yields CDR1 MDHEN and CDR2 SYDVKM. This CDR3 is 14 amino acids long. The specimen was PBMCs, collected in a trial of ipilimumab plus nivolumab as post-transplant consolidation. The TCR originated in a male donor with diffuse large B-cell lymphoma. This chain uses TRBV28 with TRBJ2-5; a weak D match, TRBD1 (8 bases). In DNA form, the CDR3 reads TGTGCCAGCAGTTTATACAGGGGGGGAGAGACCCAGTACTTC. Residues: CASSLYRGGETQYF.